One sample yielded the 7 T cell receptor beta chains listed below, sequenced in a study of CD8 T cells in Susac syndrome. An amount of RNA that ranged from about 0.45 to 1 ug was reverse transcribed with random hexamers. Via MiXCR, TCRdb re-called the immunoSEQ multiplex PCR reads, giving one row per CDR3 protein. This table holds 95,000 to 150,000 distinct CDR3 sequences, around 94% found once. The sample was CD8+ T cells from PBMCs. The source is a human donor with Susac syndrome.

The chain links TRBV7-2 to TRBJ2-5; D is uncertain. From germline, CDR1 is SGHTA and CDR2 FQGNSA. This CDR3 is 15 amino acids long. The V end was cut by 1 base, the J end by 0 bases, with 9 bases between. The CDR3 DNA sequence: TGTGCCAGCAGCTTAGGTGGTGGGGACCAAGAGACCCAGTACTTC. Residues: CASSLGGGDQETQYF.

This clonotype was counted a single time. This chain joins TRBV12-3 or TRBV12-4 and TRBJ1-2, with 9 bases aligning to TRBD1. V gave up 5 bases and J gave up 5 bases; unmatched junction bases: 9. The CDR3 is made up of 15 amino acids. The CDR3: CASSDGQGIAYGYTF. CDR3 sequence (DNA): TGTGCCAGCAGTGACGGACAGGGGATAGCTTATGGCTACACCTTC.

The chain couples TRBV12-3 or TRBV12-4 to TRBJ1-2; D is possibly TRBD1 (5 bases). The CDR3 is 12 residues long. Trimming pared 8 bases from V and 2 bases from J, leaving 9 bases between. The CDR3 protein is CASEDSNYGYTF. CDR3 sequence (DNA): TGTGCCAGCGAAGACAGCAACTATGGCTACACCTTC.

The V call is TRBV6-2 or TRBV6-3, the J call TRBJ1-5; D gene ambiguous. The CDR3 is 15 amino acids. Trimming stripped 5 bases from V and 5 bases from J, with 16 bases between. Germline V CDR1 and CDR2: MNHEY, SVGEGT. The CDR3 spells CASSGGRGSHQPQHF. CDR3 nucleotide sequence: TGTGCCAGCAGTGGCGGGAGAGGGTCGCATCAGCCCCAGCATTTT.

The chain recombines TRBV9 with TRBJ1-6; 9 nucleotides align to TRBD1. This CDR3 is 18 amino acids long. Germline CDR1 is SGDLS and CDR2 is YYNGEE. J lost 2 bases, V lost 0 bases, and 6 bases had no gene match. CDR3 coding DNA: TGTGCCAGCAGCGTAGAGTTGGGACAGGGTCCCTATAATTCACCCCTCCACTTT. Translation gives CASSVELGQGPYNSPLHF.

This chain connects TRBV14 to TRBJ2-7; TRBD1 aligns across 8 bases. The CDR3 has 13 residues. Germline values: CDR1 SGHDN, CDR2 FVKESK. V gave up 2 bases and J gave up 5 bases; unmatched junction bases: 2. The CDR3 loop is CASSQRTGNEQYF. For the CDR3, the DNA is TGTGCCAGCAGCCAAAGGACAGGGAACGAGCAGTACTTC.

The DNA of the CDR3 is TGCAGCGTTGAGGGGGGTATTGGCTACGAGCAGTACTTC. Translation: CSVEGGIGYEQYF. This rearrangement joins TRBV29-1 to TRBJ2-7, with a tentative D call TRBD2 (6 bases). V lost 3 bases to trimming and J lost 3 bases, with 12 bases between them. CDR3 size: 13 residues. In germline, CDR1 is SQVTM, CDR2 ANQGSEA.